This T cell receptor (beta chain) was sequenced in a study of blood T cells in healthy people across ages. The V gene's germline CDR1 is LGHNA and CDR2 YSLEER. This CDR3 spans 16 amino acids. For the second PCR, which ran for 7 to 11 cycles, a sample-barcoded 5' primer and a J-beta primer mix were used. The yield of each sample was at least 2.5 million CDR3-containing paired-end reads. TCRdb redid the calling of the 5' RACE reads with MiXCR, one entry per CDR3 protein. The sample consists of fewer than 2 million distinct CDR3 sequences, around 42% of them appearing once. For every donor, a draw yielded around 10 milliliters of peripheral blood. Isolation per sample recovered at least 6 million PBMCs.

This clonotype originated in a human donor in good health. V is TRBV4-3 and J is TRBJ2-1; D is undetermined. The better agreement between TRBJ2-7 and the DNA end casts doubt on the J call. Sequences were obtained from blood. CDR3 loop: CASSQETLTSYNEQYF. The CDR3, as DNA: TGCGCCAGCAGCCAAGAAACCCTCACCTCCTACAATGAGCAGTACTTC.